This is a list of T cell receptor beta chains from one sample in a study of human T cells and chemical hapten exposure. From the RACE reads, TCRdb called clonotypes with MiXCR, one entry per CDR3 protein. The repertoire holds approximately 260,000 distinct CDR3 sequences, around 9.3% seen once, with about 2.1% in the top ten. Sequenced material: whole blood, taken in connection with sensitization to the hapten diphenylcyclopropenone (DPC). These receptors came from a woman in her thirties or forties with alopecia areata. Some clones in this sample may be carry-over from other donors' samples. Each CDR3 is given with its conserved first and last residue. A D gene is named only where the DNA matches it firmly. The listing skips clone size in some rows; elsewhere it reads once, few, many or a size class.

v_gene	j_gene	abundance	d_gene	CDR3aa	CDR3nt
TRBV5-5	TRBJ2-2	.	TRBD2	CASSAGGANTGELFF	TGTGCCAGCAGCGCGGGGGGAGCGAACACCGGGGAGCTGTTTTTT
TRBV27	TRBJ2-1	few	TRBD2	CASSLSPTSGRNEQFF	TGTGCCAGCAGTTTATCCCCGACTAGCGGGAGAAATGAGCAGTTCTTC
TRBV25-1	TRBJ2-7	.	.	CASRKGGSHEQYF	TGTGCCAGCAGGAAGGGGGGATCACACGAGCAGTACTTC
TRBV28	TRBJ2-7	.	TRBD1	CASRLPGTGGREQYF	TGTGCCAGCCGTCTCCCAGGGACAGGGGGACGCGAGCAGTACTTC
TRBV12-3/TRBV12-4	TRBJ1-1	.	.	CASSLNLGGGTEAFF	TGTGCCAGCAGTTTAAATCTTGGCGGAGGGACTGAAGCTTTCTTT
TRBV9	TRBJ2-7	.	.	CASSDPSRGYEQYF	TGTGCCAGCAGCGATCCTAGCCGAGGGTACGAGCAGTACTTC
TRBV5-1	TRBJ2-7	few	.	CASSFVPGTDEQYF	TGCGCCAGCAGCTTCGTGCCAGGGACGGACGAGCAGTACTTC
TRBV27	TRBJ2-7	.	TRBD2	CASSHILAGGPGEQYF	TGTGCCAGCAGTCATATACTAGCGGGAGGGCCTGGCGAGCAGTACTTC
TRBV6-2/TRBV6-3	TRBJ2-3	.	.	CASNDAVTDTQYF	TGTGCCAGCAACGACGCAGTCACAGATACGCAGTATTTT
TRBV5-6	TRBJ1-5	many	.	CASSLGPHWGNQPQHF	TGTGCCAGCAGCTTAGGACCACATTGGGGCAATCAGCCCCAGCATTTT
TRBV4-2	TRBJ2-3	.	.	CASSQAAFTDTQYF	TGTGCCAGCAGCCAAGCAGCGTTCACAGATACGCAGTATTTT